This TCR beta chain is drawn from a study of identical twins. This clonotype was seen a few times. TCRdb ran MiXCR on the 5' RACE reads and lists one entry per CDR3 protein. The sample contains 1.5 million to 2 million distinct CDR3 sequences, less than 40% of which appear only once. This CDR3 spans 16 amino acids. The V gene's germline CDR1 is SGHTS and CDR2 YDEGEE. V was clipped by 0 bases and J by 5 bases, with 15 bases between them. Sequencing was carried out using cord blood. This receptor was taken from a newborn girl in good health. The V call is TRBV5-8, the J call TRBJ2-1; D is perhaps TRBD1 or TRBD2 (5 bases each). DNA for the CDR3: TGTGCCAGCAGCTTGGTCTTGGGACCACAACACAATGAGCAGTTCTTC. Protein: CASSLVLGPQHNEQFF.